A selection of T cell receptor beta chains follows, all from one sample in a study of regulatory and conventional T cells in RAG deficiency. Generated by immunoSEQ multiplex PCR, the TCRdb table keeps only in-frame clones and is missing some. Counted here are 9,400 or so clones, around 89% occurring once; the ten biggest clones make up roughly 1.3%. These data are also associated with another study on regulatory T cells.

Specimen: Tregs sorted from blood. These TCRs come from a human donor in good health. CDR3s include the opening cysteine and the closing phenylalanine or tryptophan. The D gene is left open where the match is weak. Rows may omit the clone size; those that give it use once, few, many or a size class.

abundance: NA; j_gene: TRBJ2-1; d_gene: NA; v_gene: TRBV5-1; CDR3nt: TGCGCCAGCAGCTTGAGGGGAAGCCCCAACAATGAGCAGTTCTTC; CDR3aa: CASSLRGSPNNEQFF
abundance: NA; j_gene: TRBJ1-5; d_gene: TRBD1; v_gene: TRBV6-6; CDR3nt: TGTGCCAGCAGACAAGGGACAGGGGTTAATCAGCCCCAGCATTTT; CDR3aa: CASRQGTGVNQPQHF
abundance: once; j_gene: TRBJ2-1; d_gene: TRBD2; v_gene: TRBV2; CDR3nt: TGTGCCAGCAGTGCCAGCGGGGTTAGTCGGTCCTACAATGAGCAGTTCTTC; CDR3aa: CASSASGVSRSYNEQFF
abundance: NA; j_gene: TRBJ2-3; d_gene: NA; v_gene: TRBV30; CDR3nt: TGTGCCTGGAGAGGGAGTCCCGCAGATACGCAGTATTTT; CDR3aa: CAWRGSPADTQYF
abundance: NA; j_gene: TRBJ2-5; d_gene: NA; v_gene: TRBV4-3; CDR3nt: TGCGCCAGCAGCCAAGATGAGCGACGCCGGGGTGAGACCCAGTACTTC; CDR3aa: CASSQDERRRGETQYF
abundance: NA; j_gene: TRBJ2-7; d_gene: NA; v_gene: TRBV5-1; CDR3nt: TGCGCCAGCAGCTCACAGGGCTACGAGCAGTACTTC; CDR3aa: CASSSQGYEQYF
abundance: NA; j_gene: TRBJ2-4; d_gene: NA; v_gene: TRBV11-2; CDR3nt: TGTGCCAGCAGCATTCAGCCTATACAGGTGGCCAAAAACATTCAGTACTTC; CDR3aa: CASSIQPIQVAKNIQYF
abundance: NA; j_gene: TRBJ2-5; d_gene: NA; v_gene: TRBV4-1; CDR3nt: TGCGCCAGCAGCCAAGGGAGCCCGTCGGAGACCCAGTACTTC; CDR3aa: CASSQGSPSETQYF
abundance: NA; j_gene: TRBJ1-6; d_gene: NA; v_gene: TRBV6-5; CDR3nt: TGTGCCAGCAGTTTGGAGGGGTTTAATTCACCCCTCCACTTT; CDR3aa: CASSLEGFNSPLHF
abundance: NA; j_gene: TRBJ1-5; d_gene: NA; v_gene: TRBV11-1; CDR3nt: TGTGCCAGCAGCTTAGGCAGAAATCAGCCCCAGCATTTT; CDR3aa: CASSLGRNQPQHF
abundance: NA; j_gene: TRBJ2-5; d_gene: TRBD2; v_gene: TRBV10-1; CDR3nt: TGCGCCAGCAGTGCGGGGGGTCAAGAGACCCAGTACTTC; CDR3aa: CASSAGGQETQYF
abundance: NA; j_gene: TRBJ1-5; d_gene: NA; v_gene: TRBV4-1; CDR3nt: TGCGCCAGCAGCCAAGCCCATGCCCAGATCAATCAGCCCCAGCATTTT; CDR3aa: CASSQAHAQINQPQHF
abundance: NA; j_gene: TRBJ2-7; d_gene: NA; v_gene: TRBV27; CDR3nt: TGTGCCAGCAGTTTCGGTCGGGGCGGCTCCTACGAGCAGTACTTC; CDR3aa: CASSFGRGGSYEQYF
abundance: few; j_gene: TRBJ2-2; d_gene: NA; v_gene: TRBV9; CDR3nt: TGTGCCAGCAGCGTAGGGGGCGGGGTTGGGACCGGGGAGCTGTTTTTT; CDR3aa: CASSVGGGVGTGELFF
abundance: once; j_gene: TRBJ1-5; d_gene: NA; v_gene: TRBV6-4; CDR3nt: TGTGCCAGCAGTGACGAGGTCGGACAGCCCCAGCATTTT; CDR3aa: CASSDEVGQPQHF
abundance: few; j_gene: TRBJ1-4; d_gene: NA; v_gene: TRBV21-1; CDR3nt: TGTGCCAGCAGTACCAAAGATATTAACAAAAGGGGGGAAAAACTGTTTTTT; CDR3aa: CASSTKDINKRGEKLFF
abundance: few; j_gene: TRBJ2-2; d_gene: TRBD1; v_gene: TRBV7-6; CDR3nt: TGTGCCAGCAGCCCACGACAGGGGGTCACCGGGGAGCTGTTTTTT; CDR3aa: CASSPRQGVTGELFF
abundance: NA; j_gene: TRBJ2-7; d_gene: NA; v_gene: TRBV6-1; CDR3nt: TGTGCCAGCAGTGACCCGACAGGATTGCGGCTCGAGCAGTACTTC; CDR3aa: CASSDPTGLRLEQYF
abundance: NA; j_gene: TRBJ1-3; d_gene: NA; v_gene: TRBV18; CDR3nt: TGTGCCAGCTCACCCGGGCCTTCGACTGGAAACACCATATATTTT; CDR3aa: CASSPGPSTGNTIYF
abundance: NA; j_gene: TRBJ2-7; d_gene: NA; v_gene: TRBV7-9; CDR3nt: TGTGCCAGCAGCTTAGCACCGGGCCCCTACGAGCAGTACTTC; CDR3aa: CASSLAPGPYEQYF
abundance: once; j_gene: TRBJ2-2; d_gene: TRBD1; v_gene: TRBV7-3; CDR3nt: TGTGCCAGCAGCTTACAGGGGGCGAAAAACGCCGGGGAGCTGTTTTTT; CDR3aa: CASSLQGAKNAGELFF